The following is a T cell receptor beta chain sequence with its context. This clonotype has just one count. Its recognized antigen is unknown. No base quality values were provided; no much bigger clone lies one nucleotide off. Libraries came from PCR. TCRdb shows the sequencer as Illumina HiSeq 2500. Unique molecular identifiers were incorporated into TCR beta cDNA libraries to reduce PCR and sequencing biases. Per 1 to 10 million input T cells, roughly 500,000 cDNA molecules were obtained, such that each molecule approximated one T cell. The patient libraries were prepared and sequenced with the same protocol used for the earlier healthy control dataset. Samples belonging to the same batch were prepared together, multiplexed and sequenced on a shared HiSeq lane. The study's processing was this. MIGEC was used to process the raw barcoded reads, and molecular identifier groups with only a single read were discarded before consensus assembly and CDR3 extraction. Clonotype tables were post-analysed with VDJtools, and diversity was normalized by down-sampling all datasets to the smallest sample size. Repertoire overlap clustering matched CDR3 amino acid but not nucleotide sequences to correct batch-related cross-sample contamination. TCRdb reworked the public reads: Q25 trimming with fastp, MiXCR clone assembly, productive beta chains retained. One record per CDR3 amino acid sequence lists the most common genes and DNA. TCRdb's processing, not the authors', yielded these V and J calls. This sample lists about 810,000 distinct CDR3 sequences; about 57% were detected once. The ten largest clones take up 4.6% of the sample.

The data were taken from a study of post-analysis software for immune sequencing data (dated by TCRdb to between 2015 and 2017). About the investigation overall: Recorded disease courses included relapsing-remitting, secondary progressive and progressive-relapsing multiple sclerosis, with some patients lacking subtype annotation. The patient repertoires were set against 11 previously published healthy control repertoires from donors whose ages ranged from roughly 6 to 27 years. A subset of samples was prepared in parallel using single-end sample barcoding, then pooled and co-amplified after Illumina adapter ligation. Paper-wide results and their limitations: Patients showed significantly higher frequencies than controls for 4 or 5 TRBV segments, among them TRBV5-6, TRBV5-1 and TRBV20-1. Compared with controls, multiple sclerosis patients had significantly lower normalized Chao1 diversity, a finding suggesting substantial peripheral T-cell clonal expansion. The multiple sclerosis patient group was slightly younger than the control group. When samples were clustered directly using the F measure, samples prepared in the same batch co-clustered strongly, which prompted a batch-effect correction.

To demonstrate the VDJtools post-analysis software, TCR beta repertoires were profiled from the peripheral blood of about a dozen young patients with multiple sclerosis. The multiple sclerosis patients were children and adolescents between roughly 6 and 17 years of age. Including the terminal cysteine and phenylalanine, the CDR3 comprises 17 residues. Only the CDR3 DNA is retained, 51 bases long and in frame from the first base. For CDR1 and CDR2, the germline V gene lists SGHTA and FQGTGA. Germline trimming amounts to 1 base on V and 7 bases on J, with 11 as the count of junction bases outside the gene matches.

The sequence derives from a girl aged 10 to 17 with multiple sclerosis. The sequenced sample was blood. The chain employs TRBV7-3 and TRBJ1-4, and TRBD1 matches 8 of the central bases. The sequenced DNA: TGTGCCAGCAGCTTAAAGTCGAGGACAGGGTTTGGTGAAAAACTGTTTTTT. Its amino acids are CASSLKSRTGFGEKLFF.